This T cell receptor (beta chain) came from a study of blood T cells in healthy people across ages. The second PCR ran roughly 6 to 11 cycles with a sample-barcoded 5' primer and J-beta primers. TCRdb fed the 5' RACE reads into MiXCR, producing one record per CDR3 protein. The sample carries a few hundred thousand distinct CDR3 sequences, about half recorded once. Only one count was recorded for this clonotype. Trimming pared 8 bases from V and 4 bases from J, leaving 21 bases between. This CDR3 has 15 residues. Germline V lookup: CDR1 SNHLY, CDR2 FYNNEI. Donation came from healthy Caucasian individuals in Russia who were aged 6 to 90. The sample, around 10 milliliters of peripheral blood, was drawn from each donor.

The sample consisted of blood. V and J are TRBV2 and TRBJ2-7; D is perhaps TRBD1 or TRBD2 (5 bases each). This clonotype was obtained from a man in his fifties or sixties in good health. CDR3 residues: CASQGPGGSGYEQYF. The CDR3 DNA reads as TGTGCCAGCCAGGGCCCTGGGGGAAGCGGATACGAGCAGTACTTC. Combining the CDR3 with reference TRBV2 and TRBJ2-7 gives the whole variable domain EPEVTQTPSHQVTQMGQEVILRCVPISNHLYFYWYRQILGQKVEFLVSFYNNEISEKSEIFDDQFSVERPDGSNFTLKIRSTKLEDSAMYFCASQGPGGSGYEQYFGPGTRLTVT.